Shown below are 20 T cell receptor beta chains from a single sample sequenced in a study of blood T cell repertoires in COVID-19. Method: immunoSEQ multiplex PCR; TCRdb's copy keeps in-frame clones and lacks some. The sample comprises approximately 100,000 clones, approximately 90% of which are singletons, and approximately 19% rests with the top ten. The specimen sequenced was peripheral blood. The source of these receptors is a human donor with acute or convalescent COVID-19. The donor label of this sample is uncertain.

The chain employs TRBV7-2 and TRBJ2-7; 7 nucleotides line up with TRBD2. The CDR3 runs 14 residues. From germline, CDR1 is SGHTA and CDR2 FQGNSA. The V and J ends lost 1 base and 2 bases, in that order; junction bases with no gene match: 2. CDR3 amino acids: CASSLGLATYEQYF. The CDR3, as DNA: TGTGCCAGCAGCTTAGGACTAGCAACCTACGAGCAGTACTTC.

The CDR3 sequence: CASSQDHGGSYYEQYF. CDR3 bases: TGCGCCAGCAGCCAAGATCACGGCGGGTCCTACTACGAGCAGTACTTC. J is TRBJ2-7 and V is TRBV4-3; D is possibly TRBD2 (5 bases). The ends were cut back, 0 bases at V and 3 bases at J, with 15 bases in the middle. The CDR3 length is 16 residues. From germline, CDR1 is LGHNA and CDR2 YSLEER.

The chain joins TRBV6-2 or TRBV6-3 to TRBJ1-2; 7 nucleotides agree with TRBD1. After removal of 6 bases from V and 7 bases from J, the junction contained 5 bases not matched to a gene. The CDR3 loop spans 12 amino acids. Germline-derived CDR1 and CDR2 are MNHEY and SVGEGT. The CDR3, as DNA: TGTGCCAGCAGCAAGACAGGGTCTGGCTACACCTTC. This translates into CASSKTGSGYTF.

This clone was seen a handful of times. The V gene is TRBV7-2, the J gene TRBJ2-1, with 14 nucleotides matching TRBD2. The CDR3 covers 13 residues. Germline V gene sequence: CDR1 SGHTA, CDR2 FQGNSA. Germline trimming cut 4 bases from V and 16 bases from J; bases unmatched to any gene: 6. The CDR3 coding sequence is TGTGCCAGCAGCTCGGGACTAGCGGGGGCCCTATTCTTC. Encoded protein: CASSSGLAGALFF. Full variable domain (remainder filled in from reference TRBV7-2 and TRBJ2-1): GAGVSQSPSNKVTEKGKDVELRCDPISGHTALYWYRQSLGQGLEFLIYFQGNSAPDKSGLPSDRFSAERTGGSVSTLTIQRTQQEDSAVYLCASSSGLAGALFFGPGTRLTVL.

The genes are TRBV5-1 and TRBJ2-2, with a possible D match to TRBD1 (6 bases). The V gene's germline CDR1 is SGHRS and CDR2 YFSETQ. V gave up 6 bases and J gave up 4 bases, with 19 bases separating them. CDR3 size: 16 residues. CDR3 nucleotides: TGCGCCAGCACTCCACCCTCCAGGGGTGTCACCGGGGAGCTGTTTTTT. It yields the protein CASTPPSRGVTGELFF.

This clone came up once. The chain combines TRBV19 with TRBJ1-5; 7 bases align to TRBD1. Germline trimming cut 4 bases from V and 0 bases from J; bases unmatched to any gene: 9. CDR1 and CDR2 from the germline V gene are LNHDA and SQIVND (reference sequence). This CDR3 is built from 17 residues. The CDR3 reads CASSKTGSGISNQPQHF. The CDR3 nucleotides read TGTGCCAGTAGTAAGACAGGGTCGGGGATTAGCAATCAGCCCCAGCATTTT.

This clone has only one observation. V usage is TRBV5-1 and J usage is TRBJ2-5, with 10 bases lining up with TRBD2. J was trimmed by 5 bases and V by 0 bases; bases with no gene match: 10. This CDR3 region has 17 residues. CDR1 and CDR2 from the germline V gene are SGHRS and YFSETQ. The CDR3, as DNA: TGCGCCAGCAGCTTGGCGGAGAGCGGGGGGGCCATCGAGACCCAGTACTTC. It specifies CASSLAESGGAIETQYF.

The rearrangement joins TRBV9 to TRBJ2-3; 11 nucleotides line up with TRBD2. Per the germline V gene, CDR1 is SGDLS and CDR2 is YYNGEE. Trimming removed 4 bases from V and 2 bases from J; junction bases left unmatched: 6. This CDR3 comprises 16 residues. The CDR3 sequence is CASSLRLAGHTDTQYF. The CDR3 nucleotides are TGTGCCAGCAGCCTCCGACTAGCGGGGCACACAGATACGCAGTATTTT.

The chain has TRBV6-2 or TRBV6-3 and TRBJ1-2; 7 nucleotides match TRBD1. This CDR3 is built from 14 residues. Germline values: CDR1 MNHEY, CDR2 SVGEGT. Trimming took 2 bases from V and 5 from J; bases not matched to a gene: 5. The CDR3 DNA reads TGTGCCAGCAGTTACCGAAGGGGGCCATATGGCTACACCTTC. This translates into CASSYRRGPYGYTF.

The chain joins TRBV18 to TRBJ1-5; 9 nucleotides line up with TRBD1. V lost 4 bases, J lost 6 bases, and 7 bases stayed unmatched. From germline, CDR1 is KGHSH and CDR2 LQKENI. This CDR3 has 15 residues. CDR3 sequence (DNA): TGTGCCAGCTCACAGGGACAGGGCCAAACTCAGCCCCAGCATTTT. Residues: CASSQGQGQTQPQHF.

The chain couples TRBV5-8 to TRBJ1-5; possibly TRBD1 for D (6 bases). Germline V lookup: CDR1 SGHTS, CDR2 YDEGEE. The V end lost 5 bases, the J end lost 2 bases, and 17 bases lay between the germline ends. The length of the CDR3 is 16 residues. The CDR3: CASRRMVSGGNQPQHF. CDR3 DNA: TGTGCCAGCAGGCGGATGGTATCAGGGGGCAATCAGCCCCAGCATTTT.

This chain links TRBV2 with TRBJ1-5, with no clear D. Germline V gene sequence: CDR1 SNHLY, CDR2 FYNNEI. There are 17 residues in the CDR3. V dropped 5 bases and J dropped 0 bases, with 17 bases sitting between them. CDR3 region: CASSLSAGSYSNQPQHF. The DNA of the CDR3 is TGTGCCAGCAGTTTGTCCGCGGGCTCCTATAGCAATCAGCCCCAGCATTTT.

A few counts support this clone. The J gene is TRBJ2-4, the V gene TRBV30; D is perhaps TRBD1 (6 bases). Per germline, CDR1 GTSNPN and CDR2 SVGIG (reference sequence). The CDR3 is made up of 15 amino acids. The V end lost 1 base, the J end lost 0 bases, and 10 bases lay between the germline ends. The CDR3 DNA reads TGTGCCTGGAGTGACAGGGAGAAAGCCAAAAACATTCAGTACTTC. Translation gives CAWSDREKAKNIQYF.

The chain couples TRBV5-4 to TRBJ1-2; TRBD1 might be the D (5 bases). The germline V gene encodes CDR1 SGHNT and CDR2 YYREEE (reference sequence). V gave up 0 bases and J gave up 4 bases, with 7 bases separating them. CDR3 size: 13 residues. The DNA of the CDR3 is TGTGCCAGCAGCTTGGGGGGACTCTATGGCTACACCTTC. Protein product: CASSLGGLYGYTF. Together with reference TRBV5-4 and TRBJ1-2, the CDR3 gives the full variable domain: ETGVTQSPTHLIKTRGQQVTLRCSSQSGHNTVSWYQQALGQGPQFIFQYYREEENGRGNFPPRFSGLQFPNYSSELNVNALELDDSALYLCASSLGGLYGYTFGSGTRLTVV.

The rearrangement uses TRBV4-3 and TRBJ2-3; 9 bases map to TRBD2. The CDR3 extends over 15 amino acids. The ends lost 2 bases at V and 5 bases at J; junction bases unmatched: 5. CDR1 and CDR2 from the germline V gene are LGHNA and YSLEER. Here the CDR3 reads CASSQQTSGLDTQYF. In nucleotides, the CDR3 is TGCGCCAGCAGCCAACAGACTAGCGGATTAGATACGCAGTATTTT.

The chain carries TRBV28 and TRBJ2-7; possible D gene TRBD1, 6 bases. The V end lost 6 bases, the J end lost 3 bases, and 21 bases lay between the germline ends. The germline gives CDR1 MDHEN, CDR2 SYDVKM. The CDR3 sequence is 16 residues long. CDR3 residues: CASSIQGAAPYYEQYF. In nucleotides, the CDR3 is TGTGCCAGCAGCATACAGGGAGCCGCCCCATACTACGAGCAGTACTTC.

The chain joins TRBV19 to TRBJ2-1; D perhaps matches TRBD1 (7 bases). CDR3 length equals 17 residues. Trimming pared 4 bases from V and 10 bases from J, leaving 26 bases between. CDR1 is LNHDA, CDR2 SQIVND, per germline (reference sequence). This chain's CDR3 is CASSKYRGGRGTGEQFF. The DNA of the CDR3 is TGTGCCAGTAGTAAATACAGGGGAGGACGGGGTACAGGAGAGCAGTTCTTC.

The chain recombines TRBV9 with TRBJ2-7, with 7 bases matching TRBD2. Germline V lookup: CDR1 SGDLS, CDR2 YYNGEE. The CDR3 is made up of 15 amino acids. The ends lost 4 bases at V and 3 bases at J; junction bases unmatched: 10. The CDR3 here is CASSPNEAGVYEQYF. In nucleotides, the CDR3 is TGTGCCAGCAGCCCAAACGAGGCGGGAGTCTACGAGCAGTACTTC.

The chain employs TRBV2 and TRBJ1-2, with unresolved D. Germline CDR1 SNHLY, CDR2 FYNNEI. V dropped 4 bases and J dropped 6 bases, with 18 bases sitting between them. The CDR3 sequence is 15 residues long. CDR3 protein: CASSGLGPEIHGYTF. Written as DNA, the CDR3 is TGTGCCAGCAGTGGCCTTGGGCCCGAAATTCATGGCTACACCTTC.

This sequence joins TRBV15 and TRBJ1-5; no reliable D call. The CDR3 consists of 15 residues. Germline loops: CDR1 LNHNV, CDR2 YYDKDF (reference sequence). Trimming shortened V by 4 bases and J by 9 bases, and 19 bases separated the two germline ends. CDR3 bases: TGTGCCACCAGCATAGGTGGTTCGGAGGCTCGGCCCCAGCATTTT. Amino acids: CATSIGGSEARPQHF.